A single sample is the source of the 10 T cell receptor beta chains below, sequenced in a study of cytotoxic CD8 clonotypes in ibrutinib-treated CLL. Data came from immunoSEQ multiplex PCR; TCRdb stores just in-frame clones and leaves some out. Of around 250,000 clones listed, 70% were seen once; the top ten hold 15%. Sequencing was performed on PBMCs, taken after 24 months of ibrutinib treatment. The receptors derive from a human donor with chronic lymphocytic leukemia.

The V gene is TRBV27, the J gene TRBJ2-2; 14 bases agree with TRBD2. Germline CDR1 is MNHEY and CDR2 is SMNVEV (reference sequence). After removal of 4 bases from V and 5 bases from J, the junction contained 3 bases not matched to a gene. This CDR3 contains 16 residues. The CDR3 sequence: CASSSGLAGGTGELFF. The CDR3, as DNA: TGTGCCAGCAGTTCCGGACTAGCGGGAGGTACCGGGGAGCTGTTTTTT.

This sequence joins TRBV10-1 and TRBJ2-7; a weak D match, TRBD1 (6 bases). V was clipped by 11 bases and J by 2 bases, with 13 bases between them. The V gene's germline CDR1 is WNHNN and CDR2 SYGVQD (reference sequence). The CDR3 is 12 residues long. In DNA form, the CDR3 reads TGCGCCGCTGACAGGCCTACCTACGAGCAGTACTTC. This codes for CAADRPTYEQYF.

The V call is TRBV19, the J call TRBJ2-7; 9 positions match TRBD2. From germline, CDR1 is LNHDA and CDR2 SQIVND (reference sequence). V lost 7 bases to trimming and J lost 2 bases; unmatched junction nucleotides: 6. The CDR3 totals 14 residues. CDR3 region: CASKEPSGAYEQYF. As DNA, the CDR3 is TGTGCCAGTAAAGAACCTAGCGGGGCCTACGAGCAGTACTTC.

The V call is TRBV5-1, the J call TRBJ2-7; 8 bases line up with TRBD2. Germline-derived CDR1 and CDR2 are SGHRS and YFSETQ. The trim removed 0 bases at V and 3 bases at J, leaving 8 bases unmatched. The CDR3 spans 16 residues. The CDR3 DNA follows: TGCGCCAGCAGCTTGGTCGAGGCGGGAGGCCACTACGAGCAGTACTTC. It specifies CASSLVEAGGHYEQYF. The entire variable domain, with the rest obtained from reference TRBV5-1 and TRBJ2-7, is as follows: KAGVTQTPRYLIKTRGQQVTLSCSPISGHRSVSWYQQTPGQGLQFLFEYFSETQRNKGNFPGRFSGRQFSNSRSEMNVSTLELGDSALYLCASSLVEAGGHYEQYFGPGTRLTVT.

The chain couples TRBV4-3 to TRBJ2-1; D ambiguous. The CDR3 sequence is 15 residues long. From germline, CDR1 is LGHNA and CDR2 YSLEER. The germline V and J ends were trimmed by 2 bases and 4 bases, with 12 bases remaining between them. The CDR3 region has the DNA TGCGCCAGCAGCCAACAGGCAGAACCTTACAATGAGCAGTTCTTC. As protein: CASSQQAEPYNEQFF.

The genes are TRBV28 and TRBJ1-2; D remains ambiguous. Trimming took off 2 bases at V and 8 bases at J, with 12 bases between the two ends. Germline values: CDR1 MDHEN, CDR2 SYDVKM. The CDR3 runs to 13 residues. The chain's CDR3 is CASSLLQVGGYTF. The CDR3 coding sequence is TGTGCCAGCAGTTTACTGCAGGTAGGGGGCTACACCTTC.

This clone was recorded a few times. This rearrangement joins TRBV7-6 to TRBJ2-1; maybe TRBD2 (6 bases). V was clipped by 3 bases and J by 10 bases, with 13 bases between them. The CDR3 has 13 residues. The V gene's germline CDR1 is SGHVS and CDR2 FNYEAQ. CDR3 bases: TGTGCCAGCAGCTTTTCCTTAGCGGACGAGCAGTTCTTC. This encodes CASSFSLADEQFF. The full variable domain, with the rest looked up from reference TRBV7-6 and TRBJ2-1, is GAGVSQSPRYKVTKRGQDVALRCDPISGHVSLYWYRQALGQGPEFLTYFNYEAQQDKSGLPNDRFSAERPEGSISTLTIQRTEQRDSAMYRCASSFSLADEQFFGPGTRLTVL.

The gene calls are TRBV9 and TRBJ2-7, with 8 bases aligning to TRBD1. V lost 3 bases to trimming and J lost 2 bases; unmatched junction nucleotides: 13. The CDR3 is 17 amino acids. Germline V gives CDR1 SGDLS, CDR2 YYNGEE. The CDR3 nucleotides are TGTGCCAGCAGCGCGAACCCGGACAGGGAAGTCCCCTACGAGCAGTACTTC. This translates into CASSANPDREVPYEQYF.

The J gene is TRBJ2-7, the V gene TRBV7-2; maybe TRBD2 (6 bases). CDR3 length: 14 residues. Looked up from germline, CDR1 is SGHTA and CDR2 is FQGNSA. V lost 5 bases and J 2 bases, leaving 13 bases between the germline ends. The CDR3 loop is CASSLISGTYEQYF. Here the CDR3 DNA reads TGTGCCAGCAGCCTTATTAGCGGAACCTACGAGCAGTACTTC.

The chain uses TRBV6-1 and TRBJ2-5, with 11 positions matching TRBD2. The CDR3 runs to 14 residues. Germline CDR1 MNHNS, CDR2 SASEGT. V lost 3 bases to trimming and J lost 5 bases; unmatched junction nucleotides: 2. Written as DNA, the CDR3 is TGTGCCAGCAGTGATTGGACTAGCGGGGAGACCCAGTACTTC. Protein: CASSDWTSGETQYF.